Described below is a single T cell receptor beta chain sequence and its context. The record originates from a study of T-cell reconstitution after alpha-beta-depleted transplantation in children. Using unique molecular identifiers, the investigators prepared the TCRbeta library. MiXCR, applied by TCRdb to the PCR reads, yields one record per CDR3 protein. The data show over 450,000 distinct CDR3 sequences, roughly a tenth seen once. J was trimmed by 5 bases and V by 3 bases; bases with no gene match: 5. The CDR3 is 14 amino acids. The sequence was collected from a child aged 2-15 years with inherited bone marrow failure, due to receive a stem cell transplant. This specimen was PBMCs, taken before TCRalphabeta/CD19-depleted stem cell transplant. The chain employs TRBV12-3 or TRBV12-4 and TRBJ2-3; 7 bases map to TRBD2. The DNA of the CDR3 is TGTGCCAGCAGTTTTGGGTCTAGCGGAGATACGCAGTATTTT. Translating it yields CASSFGSSGDTQYF.